The 18 T cell receptor beta chains in this list originate from one sample, sequenced in a study of blood T cell repertoires in COVID-19. The data were produced by immunoSEQ multiplex PCR, yet TCRdb's version contains in-frame clones alone and is incomplete. The data contain around 260,000 clones, approximately 88% of them seen just once; the ten biggest clones take up about 9.4%. The sequenced sample was peripheral blood. The source is a woman aged 70-85 years with COVID-19, enrolled during active disease.

V usage is TRBV7-9 and J usage is TRBJ2-4; the D gene is possibly TRBD2 (7 bases). Trimming took off 2 bases at V and 0 bases at J, with 11 bases between the two ends. The CDR3 is made up of 16 amino acids. The germline CDR1 and CDR2 sequences are SEHNR and FQNEAQ (reference sequence). Here the CDR3 reads CASSLIGGLAKNIQYF. Written as DNA, the CDR3 is TGTGCCAGCAGCTTAATCGGGGGGCTAGCCAAAAACATTCAGTACTTC.

The rearrangement joins TRBV11-2 to TRBJ2-1, with 7 bases matching TRBD2. In germline, CDR1 is SGHAT, CDR2 FQNNGV. Unmatched junction bases numbered 12, after V lost 4 bases and J lost 6 bases. The CDR3 has 16 residues. CDR3 sequence (DNA): TGTGCCAGCAGCTCCCATCGGGGGAGGGCGTCCAATGAGCAGTTCTTC. As protein: CASSSHRGRASNEQFF.

This chain connects TRBV7-9 to TRBJ1-2; D is possibly TRBD1 (6 bases). CDR1 and CDR2 (germline): SEHNR, FQNEAQ (reference sequence). V lost 0 bases and J 7 bases, leaving 15 bases between the germline ends. This CDR3 spans 15 amino acids. CDR3 amino acids: CASSLAHQQGGGYTF. The CDR3, as DNA: TGTGCCAGCAGCTTAGCGCATCAACAGGGTGGTGGCTACACCTTC.

The chain uses TRBV7-3 and TRBJ2-1, with unresolved D. Germline V gene lookup returns CDR1 SGHTA and CDR2 FQGTGA. Trimming left V 2 bases short and J 7 bases short, with 9 bases between. This CDR3 is built from 13 residues. In DNA, the CDR3 is TGTGCCAGCAGCTTAGGGCTATCTAATGAGCAGTTCTTC. Protein sequence: CASSLGLSNEQFF.

V usage is TRBV6-2 or TRBV6-3 and J usage is TRBJ2-7; possibly TRBD1 for D (6 bases). This CDR3 spans 12 amino acids. CDR1 and CDR2 (germline): MNHEY, SVGEGT. The V and J ends lost 2 bases and 7 bases respectively, with 9 bases between them. In DNA form, the CDR3 reads TGTGCCAGCAGTTACACTACAGGGGAGCAGTACTTC. It specifies CASSYTTGEQYF.

This chain joins TRBV7-6 and TRBJ2-2, with 9 positions matching TRBD2. The CDR3 is 16 residues long. From germline, CDR1 is SGHVS and CDR2 FNYEAQ. Unmatched junction bases numbered 3, after V lost 1 base and J lost 3 bases. The CDR3 region is CASSLVAGGDTGELFF. The CDR3 bases are TGTGCCAGCAGCTTAGTTGCGGGAGGGGACACCGGGGAGCTGTTTTTT.

CDR3 DNA: TGTGCCAGCAGCGTAAATATAAACACTGAAGCTTTCTTT. This translates into CASSVNINTEAFF. The chain recombines TRBV9 with TRBJ1-1; D gene uncertain. Between the trimmed V and J ends, which lost 1 base and 2 bases, there was a span of 6 bases. CDR1 and CDR2 from the germline V gene are SGDLS and YYNGEE. This CDR3 contains 13 residues.

The CDR3 DNA reads TGTGCCAGCAGTTACATCAGGGCGGGGACTGAAGCTTTCTTT. Encoded protein: CASSYIRAGTEAFF. The V and J genes are TRBV6-5 and TRBJ1-1; D is perhaps TRBD1 (5 bases). The CDR3 spans 14 residues. CDR1 is MNHEY, CDR2 SVGAGI, per germline. Trimming stripped 2 bases from V and 5 bases from J, with 12 bases between.

This sequence joins TRBV11-3 and TRBJ1-6; D uncertain. Germline CDR1 is SGHNT and CDR2 is YENEEA. There are 15 residues in the CDR3. V lost 2 bases and J lost 7, with 12 bases in between. The CDR3 coding sequence is TGTGCCAGCAGCTTATGGGCAGGTGGGAATTCACCCCTCCACTTT. Protein product: CASSLWAGGNSPLHF.

This chain connects TRBV11-1 to TRBJ2-1; 13 positions match TRBD2. Germline CDR1 SGHAT, CDR2 FQDESV (reference sequence). The CDR3 is 15 residues long. V dropped 5 bases and J dropped 5; count of bases not matched to a gene: 3. The CDR3 loop reads CASSPGTSGDNEQFF. CDR3 DNA sequence: TGTGCCAGCAGCCCCGGGACTAGCGGGGACAATGAGCAGTTCTTC.

V is TRBV12-3 or TRBV12-4 and J is TRBJ2-3; D is unclear. The CDR3 is made up of 12 amino acids. V was clipped by 3 bases and J by 8 bases, with 9 bases between them. The CDR3 loop is CASSLADGTQYF. CDR3 DNA sequence: TGTGCCAGCAGTTTGGCAGATGGTACGCAGTATTTT.

This clone was seen a handful of times. The genes are TRBV30 and TRBJ2-5; TRBD2 aligns across 9 bases. CDR1 and CDR2 from the germline V gene are GTSNPN and SVGIG (reference sequence). V lost 2 bases to trimming and J lost 4 bases; unmatched junction nucleotides: 2. This CDR3 comprises 13 residues. In DNA, the CDR3 is TGTGCCTGGAGTCCGCGGGGGGGAGAGACCCAGTACTTC. It yields the protein CAWSPRGGETQYF.

The chain combines TRBV2 with TRBJ1-5, with 7 nucleotides matching TRBD1. Trimming took 3 bases from V and 2 from J; bases not matched to a gene: 4. Germline CDR1 and CDR2: SNHLY and FYNNEI. The CDR3 sequence is 15 residues long. The CDR3 spells CASSDRGAGNQPQHF. The CDR3 DNA follows: TGTGCCAGCAGTGACAGGGGGGCTGGCAATCAGCCCCAGCATTTT.

The chain combines TRBV6-6 with TRBJ2-5; D is possibly TRBD1 (6 bases). V shed 7 bases and J shed 5 bases, with 8 bases lying between them. This CDR3 comprises 11 residues. In germline, CDR1 is MNHNY, CDR2 SVGAGI (reference sequence). The CDR3 DNA reads as TGTGCCAGCAATACAGGGGAGACCCAGTACTTC. It yields the protein CASNTGETQYF.

This chain joins TRBV6-2 or TRBV6-3 and TRBJ2-5, with 7 positions matching TRBD1. The trim removed 6 bases at V and 1 base at J, leaving 5 bases unmatched. From germline, CDR1 is MNHEY and CDR2 SVGEGT. The CDR3 covers 14 residues. The CDR3, as DNA: TGTGCCAGCAGCCCTACAGGGGTCCAAGAGACCCAGTACTTC. It codes for CASSPTGVQETQYF.

V gene TRBV7-9 combines with J gene TRBJ1-2, with TRBD1 identical over 11 bases. The germline V gene has CDR1 SEHNR and CDR2 FQNEAQ (reference sequence). The J segment lost 4 bases and the V segment lost 4 bases, leaving 5 bases of the junction unmatched. This CDR3 is built from 15 residues. The CDR3 nucleotides read TGTGCCAGCAGCTCAGGGACAGGGGGTGGCTATGGCTACACCTTC. Translation gives CASSSGTGGGYGYTF.

The chain recombines TRBV10-3 with TRBJ2-7; the match to TRBD2 covers 8 bases. With 6 bases clipped from V and 0 bases from J, the junction kept 4 bases outside the gene matches. Germline V lookup: CDR1 ENHRY, CDR2 SYGVKD. CDR3 length: 14 residues. The CDR3 nucleotides are TGTGCCATCAGCCCCGGGAGGGGCTCCTACGAGCAGTACTTC. This translates into CAISPGRGSYEQYF.

This CDR3 is CASSSRKGESAGELFF. CDR3 DNA sequence: TGCGCCAGCAGCTCCCGGAAGGGAGAGAGCGCCGGGGAGCTGTTTTTT. The chain recombines TRBV4-1 with TRBJ2-2; tentatively, D is TRBD2 (5 bases). The CDR3 totals 16 residues. The ends were cut back, 5 bases at V and 6 bases at J, with 19 bases in the middle. Germline lookup yields CDR1 MGHRA and CDR2 YSYEKL.